The 13 T cell receptor beta chains reported below all come from one sample, sequenced in a study of T cell responses to AZD1222 COVID-19 vaccine. Libraries were prepared by immunoSEQ multiplex PCR; TCRdb keeps only in-frame clonotypes and omits some of them. The sample lists over 200,000 clones; around 94% were seen once. The source material was peripheral blood, sampled 28 days after the second dose of the MenACWY control vaccine. The receptor source for this set is an adult who received the MenACWY meningococcal vaccine as a control.

The chain recombines TRBV9 with TRBJ1-2; 7 nucleotides align to TRBD1. Trimming at V came to 0 bases and at J to 2 bases, leaving 1 base not matched to a gene. Germline-derived CDR1 and CDR2 are SGDLS and YYNGEE. This CDR3 has 14 residues. CDR3 sequence (DNA): TGTGCCAGCAGCGTAGGACAGGGAAACTATGGCTACACCTTC. Its protein product is CASSVGQGNYGYTF.

The chain links TRBV11-2 to TRBJ1-4; D call uncertain. The CDR3 loop spans 12 amino acids. Trimming took off 3 bases at V and 3 bases at J, with 2 bases between the two ends. Per the germline V gene, CDR1 is SGHAT and CDR2 is FQNNGV. This CDR3 is CASSFPNEKLFF. The CDR3 DNA reads as TGTGCCAGCAGCTTTCCTAATGAAAAACTGTTTTTT.

The chain joins TRBV19 to TRBJ1-6; TRBD1 aligns across 8 bases. V lost 7 bases and J lost 7; bases outside the gene matches: 6. The CDR3 extends over 14 amino acids. The V gene's germline CDR1 is LNHDA and CDR2 SQIVND (reference sequence). In nucleotides, the CDR3 is TGTGCCAGTACCCGCAGGGGGCCAAATTCACCCCTCCACTTT. This translates into CASTRRGPNSPLHF. Together with reference TRBV19 and TRBJ1-6, the CDR3 gives the full variable domain: DGGITQSPKYLFRKEGQNVTLSCEQNLNHDAMYWYRQDPGQGLRLIYYSQIVNDFQKGDIAEGYSVSREKKESFPLTVTSAQKNPTAFYLCASTRRGPNSPLHFGNGTRLTVT.

The chain links TRBV5-1 to TRBJ1-4, with TRBD1 matching over 9 bases. This CDR3 has 15 amino acids. Germline CDR1 is SGHRS and CDR2 is YFSETQ. Trimming cost V 4 bases and J 7 bases; bases outside gene matches: 8. DNA of the CDR3: TGCGCCAGCAGCCAACAGGGGGCAGAGGGTGAAAAACTGTTTTTT. Amino acid sequence: CASSQQGAEGEKLFF.

The chain has TRBV5-1 and TRBJ2-7; 10 nucleotides match TRBD1. The CDR3 has 15 residues. V shed 0 bases, J shed 5 bases, and the junction held 5 bases outside the gene matches. Germline V CDR1 and CDR2: SGHRS, YFSETQ. The CDR3 loop is CASSLVGTGAHEQYF. CDR3 nucleotides: TGCGCCAGCAGCTTGGTGGGGACAGGGGCCCACGAGCAGTACTTC.

This clone was counted a few times. This sequence joins TRBV19 and TRBJ2-7; 10 nucleotides align to TRBD2. This CDR3 is 16 amino acids long. J lost 6 bases, V lost 5 bases, and 13 bases had no gene match. CDR1 and CDR2 from the germline V gene are LNHDA and SQIVND (reference sequence). The CDR3 protein is CASSAGSGRAFVEQYF. CDR3 sequence (DNA): TGTGCCAGTAGTGCCGGGAGCGGGAGGGCTTTCGTCGAGCAGTACTTC.

This clone has only one observation. The chain uses TRBV6-1 and TRBJ2-3, with D unclear. The CDR3 is 11 residues long. V dropped 1 base and J dropped 6 bases, with 2 bases sitting between them. The germline V gene has CDR1 MNHNS and CDR2 SASEGT. CDR3 loop: CASSEGDTQYF. CDR3 in DNA: TGTGCCAGCAGTGAAGGGGATACGCAGTATTTT.

This chain links TRBV5-6 with TRBJ2-2; 8 bases map to TRBD1. CDR3 length: 15 amino acids. V was pared by 2 bases and J by 6 bases, with 6 bases of the junction left unmatched. Germline CDR1 is SGHDT and CDR2 is YYEEEE. As DNA, the CDR3 is TGTGCCAGCAGCTTCGGACAGGGATTTGCCGGGGAGCTGTTTTTT. Its protein is CASSFGQGFAGELFF.

The chain combines TRBV6-2 or TRBV6-3 with TRBJ2-7; 10 positions agree with TRBD1. With V trimmed by 3 bases and J by 0 bases, 11 bases remained unmatched. CDR3 length: 18 amino acids. Germline assignment: CDR1 MNHEY and CDR2 SVGEGT. The CDR3 loop reads CASSYHPPGTGASYEQYF. For the CDR3, the DNA is TGTGCCAGCAGTTATCATCCCCCCGGGACAGGGGCCTCCTACGAGCAGTACTTC.

This clone was picked up one time. The chain recombines TRBV5-6 with TRBJ2-1; D might be TRBD1 or TRBD2, each matching 6 bases. With 4 bases removed from V and 2 bases from J, the gap between germline ends came to 13 bases. CDR1 is SGHDT, CDR2 YYEEEE, per germline. The CDR3 runs to 15 residues. The CDR3 sequence: CASSPVRGAYNEQFF. Written as DNA, the CDR3 is TGTGCCAGCAGCCCCGTGAGGGGGGCCTACAATGAGCAGTTCTTC.

The genes are TRBV4-1 and TRBJ1-5; D is perhaps TRBD1 (6 bases). Germline V gives CDR1 MGHRA, CDR2 YSYEKL. The CDR3 has 19 amino acids. V lost 0 bases and J 5 bases, leaving 23 bases between the germline ends. The DNA for the CDR3 is TGCGCCAGCAGCCAAGATGAGGGTCGGGACACCGGGCAGGATCAGCCCCAGCATTTT. Translation gives CASSQDEGRDTGQDQPQHF.

The genes are TRBV7-2 and TRBJ2-1; no firm D call. The CDR3 is 11 residues long. The V and J ends lost 3 bases and 8 bases respectively, with 5 bases between them. Germline CDR1 SGHTA, CDR2 FQGNSA. The CDR3, as DNA: TGTGCCAGCAGCTTTGTCTATGAGCAGTTCTTC. Translating gives CASSFVYEQFF.

CDR3 sequence: CASIPNQGSGANVLTF. CDR3 DNA sequence: TGTGCCAGCATCCCAAACCAGGGAAGCGGGGCCAACGTCCTGACTTTC. The V call is TRBV7-9, the J call TRBJ2-6; maybe TRBD1 (5 bases). Trimming removed 7 bases at V and 4 bases at J, with 17 bases between. Germline V gives CDR1 SEHNR, CDR2 FQNEAQ (reference sequence). The CDR3 contains 16 residues.